This is a list of T cell receptor beta chains from one sample in a study of blood T cell repertoires in COVID-19. The assay was immunoSEQ multiplex PCR, and TCRdb's table has in-frame clones only and misses some. Among 140,000 to 150,000 clones listed, 80% were seen once. Specimen: peripheral blood. These receptor sequences come from a woman aged 50 to 65 with acute or convalescent COVID-19. Each CDR3 is given with its conserved first and last residue. Each record gives: clone size, V gene, D gene, J gene, CDR3 protein, CDR3 DNA. A D gene is named only where the DNA matches it firmly. Size is omitted from some rows. Given values are once, few, many or a class for expanded clones.

clone size: -; V gene: TRBV4-3; D gene: -; J gene: TRBJ1-2; CDR3 protein: CASSQSLGGGNGYTF; CDR3 DNA: TGCGCCAGCAGCCAATCCCTGGGGGGAGGTAATGGCTACACCTTC
clone size: -; V gene: TRBV11-3; D gene: -; J gene: TRBJ2-2; CDR3 protein: CASSHKGGGQITGELFF; CDR3 DNA: TGTGCCAGCAGCCACAAGGGGGGAGGGCAGATCACCGGGGAGCTGTTTTTT
clone size: -; V gene: TRBV29-1; D gene: -; J gene: TRBJ1-2; CDR3 protein: CSVSQRGGYTF; CDR3 DNA: TGCAGCGTTTCTCAGCGAGGTGGCTACACCTTC
clone size: -; V gene: TRBV4-2; D gene: TRBD1; J gene: TRBJ1-4; CDR3 protein: CASSQGNRQGGEKLFF; CDR3 DNA: TGTGCCAGCAGCCAAGGGAATCGACAGGGGGGAGAAAAACTGTTTTTT
clone size: -; V gene: TRBV29-1; D gene: TRBD2; J gene: TRBJ2-3; CDR3 protein: CSVGLAGGRDTQYF; CDR3 DNA: TGCAGCGTGGGACTAGCGGGGGGGAGAGATACGCAGTATTTT
clone size: -; V gene: TRBV29-1; D gene: TRBD1; J gene: TRBJ1-2; CDR3 protein: CSVESPGQGFKGGYTF; CDR3 DNA: TGCAGCGTCGAATCACCGGGACAGGGCTTTAAGGGTGGCTACACCTTC
clone size: few; V gene: TRBV18; D gene: -; J gene: TRBJ1-5; CDR3 protein: CASSRMDGGGNQPQHF; CDR3 DNA: TGTGCCAGCTCACGAATGGACGGCGGCGGGAATCAGCCCCAGCATTTT
clone size: -; V gene: TRBV19; D gene: -; J gene: TRBJ1-2; CDR3 protein: CASSILTGYRGYTF; CDR3 DNA: TGTGCCAGTAGTATCCTAACAGGGTATAGGGGCTACACCTTC
clone size: -; V gene: TRBV11-2; D gene: -; J gene: TRBJ1-1; CDR3 protein: CASSLSLDSLNTEAFF; CDR3 DNA: TGTGCCAGCAGCTTATCCCTGGACAGTTTGAACACTGAAGCTTTCTTT
clone size: -; V gene: TRBV18; D gene: -; J gene: TRBJ2-1; CDR3 protein: CASSLNGGLYNEQFF; CDR3 DNA: TGTGCCAGCTCCTTGAACGGGGGGCTCTACAATGAGCAGTTCTTC
clone size: -; V gene: TRBV5-8; D gene: -; J gene: TRBJ2-5; CDR3 protein: CASSLWRKETQYF; CDR3 DNA: TGTGCCAGCAGCTTGTGGAGGAAAGAGACCCAGTACTTC
clone size: -; V gene: TRBV5-1; D gene: TRBD2; J gene: TRBJ2-7; CDR3 protein: CASSSNLLAGGTYEQYF; CDR3 DNA: TGCGCCAGCAGCTCCAACCTACTAGCGGGGGGAACCTACGAGCAGTACTTC
clone size: -; V gene: TRBV4-3; D gene: -; J gene: TRBJ2-3; CDR3 protein: CASSRGNRVRTDTQYF; CDR3 DNA: TGCGCCAGCAGCCGAGGAAACAGGGTCCGCACAGATACGCAGTATTTT
clone size: -; V gene: TRBV27; D gene: -; J gene: TRBJ2-1; CDR3 protein: CASRAQVGVEQFF; CDR3 DNA: TGTGCCAGCAGGGCCCAAGTAGGGGTTGAGCAGTTCTTC
clone size: once; V gene: TRBV7-6; D gene: -; J gene: TRBJ1-6; CDR3 protein: CASSLEGGRNSPLHF; CDR3 DNA: TGTGCCAGCAGCTTAGAGGGGGGGCGGAATTCACCCCTCCACTTT
clone size: -; V gene: TRBV10-3; D gene: TRBD1; J gene: TRBJ2-5; CDR3 protein: CAISEPGQGSQETQYF; CDR3 DNA: TGTGCCATCAGTGAGCCCGGACAGGGCAGCCAAGAGACCCAGTACTTC